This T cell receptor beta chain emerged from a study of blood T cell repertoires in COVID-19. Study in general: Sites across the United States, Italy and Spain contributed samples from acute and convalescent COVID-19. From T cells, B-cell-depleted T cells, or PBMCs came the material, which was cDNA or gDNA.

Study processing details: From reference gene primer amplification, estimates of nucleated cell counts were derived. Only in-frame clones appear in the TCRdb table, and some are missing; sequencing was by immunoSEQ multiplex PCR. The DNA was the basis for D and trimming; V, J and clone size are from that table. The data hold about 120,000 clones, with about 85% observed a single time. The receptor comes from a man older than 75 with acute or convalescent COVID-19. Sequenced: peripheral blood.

The CDR3 DNA reads as TGTGCCAGCAGCTGGGGACTAGCGGAAGAGACCCAGTACTTC. This codes for CASSWGLAEETQYF. This chain links TRBV7-2 with TRBJ2-5; 11 positions match TRBD2. V shed 4 bases and J 3 bases; nucleotides not matched to a gene: 1. The CDR3 contains 14 residues. CDR1 SGHTA and CDR2 FQGNSA come from the germline V gene.